This T cell receptor (beta chain) was observed in a study of yellow fever vaccine responses in identical twins. The study's findings and limits: Reportedly, twins showed a vaccine T cell response that looked partly convergent and partly personalized.

Comment on this clonotype: The antigen is undetermined.

V was clipped by 5 bases and J by 2 bases, with 15 bases between them. Germline CDR1 SGHAT, CDR2 FQDESV (reference sequence). This CDR3 is 15 amino acids long. TCRdb analysed the RT-PCR reads with MiXCR anew, one entry per CDR3 protein. The data contain under 25,000 distinct CDR3 sequences, approximately 79% of them singletons. V usage is TRBV11-1 and J usage is TRBJ2-5, with D perhaps being TRBD1 or TRBD2 (7 bases each). The sample was T cells from blood (PBMCs), unsorted or a sorted subset (not recorded which), taken before or after yellow fever vaccination (not recorded which). The TCR was taken from a young woman who received the yellow fever vaccine. The CDR3 nucleotides are TGTGCCAGCAGCCCCAGGGGGGGTTGGCAAGAGACCCAGTACTTC. Its protein product is CASSPRGGWQETQYF.